The 8 T cell receptor beta chains below all came from one sample that was sequenced in a study of T cell clonality in common variable immunodeficiency. Produced via immunoSEQ multiplex PCR; TCRdb's table is partial and in-frame only. The repertoire consists of tens of thousands of clones, none detected only once. The material sequenced was peripheral blood mononuclear cells. Receptor source: a person aged 18 to 69 in good health.

A remark on this clone: The read stops 3 residues short of the end of the CDR3; the missing end is completed from the germline J gene. The chain couples TRBV7-9 to TRBJ2-5, with 9 bases fitting TRBD1. The CDR3 totals 14 residues. With V trimmed by 7 bases and J by 1 base, 4 bases remained unmatched. Germline loops: CDR1 SEHNR, CDR2 FQNEAQ (reference sequence). CDR3 DNA, as far as it was read: TGTGCCAGCATGGACAGGGGAATCCAAGAGACC. The encoded protein is CASMDRGIQET. The CDR3 as a whole reads CASMDRGIQETQYF.

Ten or more counts support this clone. The read terminates 3 residues ahead of where the CDR3 ends, so the germline J gene completes it. The genes are TRBV5-6 and TRBJ2-2; D remains ambiguous. There are 12 residues in the CDR3. Germline V gene data show CDR1 as SGHDT and CDR2 as YYEEEE. CDR3 residues: CASTSPNSPLFF. Partial CDR3 DNA: TGTGCCAGCACCTCCCCTAATTCACCG.

In its sample, this clone was seen many times. The CDR3 extends 3 residues past the end of the read, so its final part is completed from the germline J gene. The V gene is TRBV5-1, the J gene TRBJ1-4, with D tentatively TRBD1 (5 bases). Germline values: CDR1 SGHRS, CDR2 YFSETQ. V dropped 1 base and J dropped 8 bases, with 15 bases sitting between them. This CDR3 contains 15 residues. The DNA read from the CDR3 is TGCGCCAGCAGCTTGCTTACCAGGGAGGGGGAAAAA. This gives the protein CASSLLTREGEK. The entire CDR3 is CASSLLTREGEKLFF.

This clone has ten or more counts. CDR3 loop: CASSEAWGEETQYF. The CDR3 DNA, read in part, is TGTGCCAGCAGTGAAGCGTGGGGGGAAGAGACC. The chain employs TRBV6-1 and TRBJ2-5; a possible D gene is TRBD2 (6 bases). The observed sequence ends 3 residues before the CDR3 terminus, with the missing tail filled in from the germline J gene. The V end was cut by 0 bases, the J end by 3 bases, with 8 bases between. CDR1 and CDR2 from the germline V gene are MNHNS and SASEGT. CDR3 length: 14 amino acids.

This clone was counted many times. The read ends 3 residues shy of where the CDR3 ends; the end is completed using the germline J gene. The chain recombines TRBV6-2 or TRBV6-3 with TRBJ2-1; TRBD1 might be the D (5 bases). Germline V gene sequence: CDR1 MNHEY, CDR2 SVGEGT. V was shortened by 0 bases and J by 7 bases, with 10 bases between the two germline ends. The CDR3 has 14 residues. The part of the CDR3 DNA that was read is TGTGCCAGCAGTTACTCAGGGGCACAGAATGAG. As protein: CASSYSGAQNE. The full CDR3 protein reads CASSYSGAQNEQFF.

This clone was detected only a few times. The read falls 3 residues short of the CDR3 end, and the missing part is taken from the germline J gene. V gene TRBV19 combines with J gene TRBJ2-7; 10 nucleotides agree with TRBD2. V lost 7 bases, J lost 6 bases, and 9 bases stayed unmatched. Germline lookup yields CDR1 LNHDA and CDR2 SQIVND (reference sequence). The CDR3 is 14 amino acids. The CDR3 bases that were read are TGTGCCAGTAAGGCTAGCGGGAGAGCGGGCGAG. This gives the protein CASKASGRAGE. The entire CDR3 protein is CASKASGRAGEQYF.

This clone was picked up many times. At one end the junction does not follow the germline gene, possibly because of a read error. The CDR3 is cut off 3 residues early in the read; its end comes from the germline J gene. The chain has TRBV7-7 and TRBJ2-2; 13 bases line up with TRBD2. The CDR3 length is 17 residues. CDR1 and CDR2 (germline): SSHAT, FNYEAQ (reference sequence). The CDR3 spells CASSPKLAGGKSGELFF. CDR3 DNA (partial): TGTGCTAGCAGCCCGAAACTAGCGGGGGGGAAGTCCGGGGAG. Complete variable domain (other parts from reference TRBV7-7 and TRBJ2-2): GAGVSQSPRYKVTKRGQDVTLRCDPISSHATLYWYQQALGQGPEFLTYFNYEAQPDKSGLPSDRFSAERPEGSISTLTIQRTEQRDSAMYRCASSPKLAGGKSGELFFGEGSRLTVL.

This clone was observed at least ten times. The read terminates 3 residues before the CDR3 end, so the remaining end is supplied by the germline J gene. This chain connects TRBV2 to TRBJ1-1; D is possibly TRBD1 (5 bases). Trimming left V 6 bases short and J 0 bases short, with 11 bases between. CDR1 and CDR2 from the germline V gene are SNHLY and FYNNEI. CDR3 length: 14 amino acids. The CDR3: CASRPDTMNTEAFF. The part of the CDR3 DNA that was read is TGTGCCAGCAGGCCGGACACAATGAACACTGAA.